Included here is one T cell receptor (beta chain) sequence, with context. These data originate in a study of blood T cells in healthy people across ages. The second PCR ran about 6 to 11 cycles with a sample-barcoded 5' primer and J-beta primers. TCRdb reanalysed the 5' RACE reads using MiXCR and keeps one entry per CDR3 protein. Of 700,000 to 850,000 distinct CDR3 sequences listed, 50% to 65% are singletons. The CDR3 runs 16 residues. Germline trimming cut 3 bases from V and 7 bases from J; bases unmatched to any gene: 13. CDR1 and CDR2 from the germline V gene are KGHSH and LQKENI. Sequencing used blood. The chain employs TRBV18 and TRBJ1-1; 8 positions match TRBD1. The TCR was taken from a man older than 75 in good health. The CDR3 DNA reads TGTGCCAGCTCACCCACTACCGGGACAGGCCGAGATGAAGCTTTCTTT. This sequence encodes CASSPTTGTGRDEAFF.